This TCR beta chain was sequenced during a study of shared clonotypes between healthy human individuals. V shed 8 bases and J 2 bases; nucleotides not matched to a gene: 3. There are 14 residues in the CDR3. CDR1 LNHDA and CDR2 SQIVND come from the germline V gene (reference sequence). Clones were read by immunoSEQ multiplex PCR, and TCRdb kept only the in-frame ones, dropping some. The repertoire holds roughly 2,300,000 clones, approximately 90% seen once, with more than 0.35% in the top ten. Study results and caveats: Sampling included only blood; tissue repertoires likely differ.

Details on this clone: Its target is not known.

This chain joins TRBV19 and TRBJ2-2; 9 nucleotides agree with TRBD1. The sequenced sample consisted of naive CD4+ T cells from PBMCs. Subset of the sample: CD45RA+ positively selected. The TCR comes from a young man in good health. Some clones in this sample may be carry-over from other donors' samples. The CDR3 loop is CASGTGFNTGELFF. CDR3 nucleotide sequence: TGTGCCAGTGGGACAGGGTTTAACACCGGGGAGCTGTTTTTT.